This passage covers 13 T cell receptor beta chains from one sample sequenced in a study of T cell clonotyping in hematopoietic cell transplantation. Sample time point: recipient sample about 28 days before transplant, after cytoreduction. TCRdb's table, derived via immunoSEQ multiplex PCR, lists solely in-frame clones and lacks some. This sample has roughly 30,000 clones, with approximately 81% found just once. This sample comprised peripheral blood mononuclear cells, obtained before stem cell transplant. Source of these receptors: a man between 35 and 55 years old with acute myeloid leukemia. Some clones in this sample may be carry-over from other donors' samples.

The chain has TRBV6-5 and TRBJ1-4; TRBD1 agrees at 8 bases. This CDR3 spans 16 amino acids. The junction had 4 bases not matched to a gene; V was cut back by 1 base and J by 3 bases. CDR1 is MNHEY and CDR2 is SVGAGI in the germline V gene. This CDR3 is CASSYWQGAANEKLFF. In DNA form, the CDR3 reads TGTGCCAGCAGTTACTGGCAGGGGGCGGCTAATGAAAAACTGTTTTTT.

The V gene is TRBV6-5, the J gene TRBJ1-6, with unresolved D. From germline, CDR1 is MNHEY and CDR2 SVGAGI. V was trimmed by 2 bases and J by 5 bases, leaving 4 bases between them. CDR3 length: 13 amino acids. The chain's CDR3 is CASSYRDNSPLHF. CDR3 nucleotides: TGTGCCAGCAGTTACCGGGATAATTCACCCCTCCACTTT.

The V and J genes are TRBV5-1 and TRBJ2-1, with TRBD1 matching 8 bases. The CDR3 contains 17 residues. V gave up 0 bases and J gave up 4 bases; unmatched junction bases: 9. Germline V gene data show CDR1 as SGHRS and CDR2 as YFSETQ. This chain's CDR3 is CASSLATRTGWYNEQFF. The CDR3 DNA reads TGCGCCAGCAGCTTGGCCACCCGGACAGGGTGGTACAATGAGCAGTTCTTC. The entire variable domain, with the rest obtained from reference TRBV5-1 and TRBJ2-1, is as follows: KAGVTQTPRYLIKTRGQQVTLSCSPISGHRSVSWYQQTPGQGLQFLFEYFSETQRNKGNFPGRFSGRQFSNSRSEMNVSTLELGDSALYLCASSLATRTGWYNEQFFGPGTRLTVL.

This clone was observed a few times. The rearrangement uses TRBV2 and TRBJ1-2; a possible D gene is TRBD1 (5 bases). The CDR3 consists of 13 residues. The V end lost 7 bases, the J end lost 2 bases, and 11 bases lay between the germline ends. Germline lookup yields CDR1 SNHLY and CDR2 FYNNEI. The CDR3 nucleotides read TGTGCCAGCACACCGTGGGGGAACTATGGCTACACCTTC. This gives the protein CASTPWGNYGYTF.

The J gene is TRBJ1-2, the V gene TRBV5-5, with D possibly matching TRBD1 (5 bases). This CDR3 region has 15 residues. Trimming cost V 1 base and J 8 bases, with 18 bases left between them. Germline CDR1 reads SGHKS; CDR2 reads YYEKEE (reference sequence). This CDR3 reads CASSLRARASGGYTF. CDR3 DNA: TGTGCCAGCAGCTTGAGAGCCAGGGCATCGGGCGGCTACACCTTC.

This chain uses TRBV9 with TRBJ1-1; D perhaps matches TRBD1 (5 bases). The CDR3 length is 15 residues. The germline V gene encodes CDR1 SGDLS and CDR2 YYNGEE. V was shortened by 4 bases and J by 3 bases, with 16 bases between the two germline ends. The CDR3 nucleotides are TGTGCCAGCAGCCCCCAACGGGGGGGTTACACTGAAGCTTTCTTT. This translates into CASSPQRGGYTEAFF. Full variable domain (outside the CDR3, taken from reference TRBV9 and TRBJ1-1): DSGVTQTPKHLITATGQRVTLRCSPRSGDLSVYWYQQSLDQGLQFLIQYYNGEERAKGNILERFSAQQFPDLHSELNLSSLELGDSALYFCASSPQRGGYTEAFFGQGTRLTVV.

The rearrangement joins TRBV5-1 to TRBJ2-1; tentatively, D is TRBD1 or TRBD2 (6 bases each). CDR1 SGHRS and CDR2 YFSETQ come from the germline V gene. Trimming shortened V by 0 bases and J by 5 bases, and 15 bases separated the two germline ends. The CDR3 spans 16 residues. CDR3 in DNA: TGCGCCAGCAGCTTGGGAGACGGGGGCCTCAACAATGAGCAGTTCTTC. As protein: CASSLGDGGLNNEQFF.

This chain uses TRBV28 with TRBJ2-5; 11 bases match TRBD2. V lost 3 bases and J lost 5; bases outside the gene matches: 8. Looked up from germline, CDR1 is MDHEN and CDR2 is SYDVKM. The CDR3 length is 16 residues. Here the CDR3 reads CASSLRLAGGRETQYF. The CDR3 coding sequence is TGTGCCAGCAGTTTGCGGCTAGCGGGGGGTAGGGAGACCCAGTACTTC.

This chain connects TRBV27 to TRBJ1-1, with D perhaps TRBD1 (5 bases). Trimming cost V 5 bases and J 3 bases, with 10 bases left between them. CDR3 size: 13 residues. The germline V gene has CDR1 MNHEY and CDR2 SMNVEV (reference sequence). The CDR3 here is CASSPSGHTEAFF. For the CDR3, the DNA is TGTGCCAGCAGTCCCTCGGGGCACACTGAAGCTTTCTTT.

The rearrangement uses TRBV10-3 and TRBJ1-2, with D possibly being TRBD1 (5 bases). The CDR3 runs 13 residues. V was cut by 3 bases and J by 8 bases, with 13 bases left in between. Germline loops: CDR1 ENHRY, CDR2 SYGVKD. The CDR3: CAISDGEGVGYTF. CDR3 bases: TGTGCCATCAGTGACGGGGAAGGGGTAGGCTACACCTTC.

V and J are TRBV7-6 and TRBJ1-4, with TRBD1 matching 7 bases. J was trimmed by 5 bases and V by 0 bases; bases with no gene match: 3. Germline V gene lookup returns CDR1 SGHVS and CDR2 FNYEAQ. The CDR3 covers 15 residues. The DNA of the CDR3 is TGTGCCAGCAGCTTAGCGGGACAGATGAATGAAAAACTGTTTTTT. Translating gives CASSLAGQMNEKLFF.

The chain is built from TRBV9 and TRBJ2-1, with a possible D match to TRBD2 (5 bases). CDR1 is SGDLS, CDR2 YYNGEE, per germline. The length of the CDR3 is 15 residues. V lost 3 bases and J lost 2, with 12 bases in between. The CDR3: CASSGGSGAYNEQFF. DNA for the CDR3: TGTGCCAGCAGCGGAGGGTCGGGCGCCTACAATGAGCAGTTCTTC. Full variable domain (rest looked up from reference TRBV9 and TRBJ2-1): DSGVTQTPKHLITATGQRVTLRCSPRSGDLSVYWYQQSLDQGLQFLIQYYNGEERAKGNILERFSAQQFPDLHSELNLSSLELGDSALYFCASSGGSGAYNEQFFGPGTRLTVL.

The chain recombines TRBV2 with TRBJ1-5; tentatively, D is TRBD1 (6 bases). Germline values: CDR1 SNHLY, CDR2 FYNNEI. Trimming stripped 5 bases from V and 1 base from J, with 12 bases between. The CDR3 is made up of 15 amino acids. CDR3 sequence (DNA): TGTGCCAGCAGTTCACAGGGCACCAGCAATCAGCCCCAGCATTTT. Translation gives CASSSQGTSNQPQHF.